The TCR beta chain under discussion was sequenced for a study of tumor-infiltrating lymphocytes in primary liver carcinoma. Findings of the study overall: Presence in all five tumor regions was observed for only about 8-24% of top clones. Tumors had a top-250-clone fraction that was significantly higher than blood (p = 0.039).

Reverse transcription of roughly 0.45 ug total RNA with a constant-region primer produced TCR beta cDNA. Employing slightly modified ARM-PCR, three nested multiplex PCR rounds were run, and these gave rise to the TCR beta libraries. Two initial PCR rounds of 10 to 11 cycles each paired TRBV1-TRBV30 forward primers with a C-beta reverse primer. Via MiXCR, TCRdb re-called the multiplex PCR reads, giving one row per CDR3 protein. The table lists some 43,000 distinct CDR3 sequences, less than 75% of them singletons, with over 25% in the top ten. The germline CDR1 and CDR2 sequences are MGHDK and SYGVNS. This CDR3 has 16 residues. As regards this clonotype: What it recognizes is unknown. An end of the junction differs from the germline gene, which may be a read error.

Total RNA and DNA came together from approximately 20-30 mg of bulk tissue without cell sorting. The chain combines TRBV25-1 with TRBJ2-2, with 14 nucleotides matching TRBD2. The clonotype comes from a man aged 35 to 55 with primary liver carcinoma and hepatitis B virus infection. The sequencing input was liver tumor tissue from sampling region 5. Documented subset: tumor region T5, tumor centre. The CDR3 loop is CASKRLAGGNTGELFF. In DNA form, the CDR3 reads TGTGCCAGCAAAAGACTAGCGGGAGGGAACACCGGGGAGCTGTTCTTT.